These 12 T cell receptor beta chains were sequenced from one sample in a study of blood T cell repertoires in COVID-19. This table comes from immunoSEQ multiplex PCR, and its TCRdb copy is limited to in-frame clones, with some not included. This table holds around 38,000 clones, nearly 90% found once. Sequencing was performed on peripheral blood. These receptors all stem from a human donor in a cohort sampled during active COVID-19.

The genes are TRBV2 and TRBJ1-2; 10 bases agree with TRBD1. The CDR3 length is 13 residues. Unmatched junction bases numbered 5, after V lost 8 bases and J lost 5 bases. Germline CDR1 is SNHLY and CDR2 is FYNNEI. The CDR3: CASHGTGEYGYTF. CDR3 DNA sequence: TGTGCCAGCCACGGGACAGGGGAATATGGCTACACCTTC.

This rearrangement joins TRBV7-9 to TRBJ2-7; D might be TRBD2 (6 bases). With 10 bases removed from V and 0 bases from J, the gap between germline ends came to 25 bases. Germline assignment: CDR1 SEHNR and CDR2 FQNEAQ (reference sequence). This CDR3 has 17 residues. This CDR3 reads CAISAGPRSSDSYEQYF. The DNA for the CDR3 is TGTGCCATATCAGCGGGCCCTCGAAGTAGTGACTCCTACGAGCAGTACTTC.

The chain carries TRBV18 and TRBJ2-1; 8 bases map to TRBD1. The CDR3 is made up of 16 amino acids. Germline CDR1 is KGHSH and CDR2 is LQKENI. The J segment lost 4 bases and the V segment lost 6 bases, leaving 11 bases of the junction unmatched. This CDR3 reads CASSRQGNGPYNEQFF. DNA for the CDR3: TGTGCCAGCTCTCGACAGGGGAATGGGCCTTACAATGAGCAGTTCTTC.

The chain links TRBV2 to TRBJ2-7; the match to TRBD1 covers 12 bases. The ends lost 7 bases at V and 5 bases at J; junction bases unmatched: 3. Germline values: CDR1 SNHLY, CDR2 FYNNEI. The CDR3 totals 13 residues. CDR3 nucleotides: TGTGCCAGCACCGGGACAGGGGGCCACGAGCAGTACTTC. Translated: CASTGTGGHEQYF. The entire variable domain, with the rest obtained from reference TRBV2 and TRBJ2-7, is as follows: EPEVTQTPSHQVTQMGQEVILRCVPISNHLYFYWYRQILGQKVEFLVSFYNNEISEKSEIFDDQFSVERPDGSNFTLKIRSTKLEDSAMYFCASTGTGGHEQYFGPGTRLTVT.

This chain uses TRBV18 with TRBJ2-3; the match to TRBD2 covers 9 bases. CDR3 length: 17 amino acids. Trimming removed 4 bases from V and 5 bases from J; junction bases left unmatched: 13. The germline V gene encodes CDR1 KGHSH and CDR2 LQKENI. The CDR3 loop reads CASSRRGRADGEDTQYF. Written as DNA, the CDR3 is TGTGCCAGCTCACGTCGCGGGAGGGCCGATGGTGAAGATACGCAGTATTTT.

CDR3 sequence reads: CASSQVSGANVLTF. DNA for the CDR3: TGTGCCAGTAGTCAGGTCTCTGGGGCCAACGTCCTGACTTTC. The chain links TRBV19 to TRBJ2-6; D not certain. Trimming took 5 bases from V and 0 from J, leaving 5 bases between them. The CDR3 extends over 14 amino acids. Germline CDR1 and CDR2: LNHDA and SQIVND (reference sequence).

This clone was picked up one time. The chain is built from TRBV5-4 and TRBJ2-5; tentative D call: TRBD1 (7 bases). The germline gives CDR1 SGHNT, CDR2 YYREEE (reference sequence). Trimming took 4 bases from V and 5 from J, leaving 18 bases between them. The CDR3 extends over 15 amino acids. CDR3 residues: CASSPSGAGGETQYF. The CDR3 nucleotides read TGTGCCAGCAGCCCTTCCGGAGCAGGGGGGGAGACCCAGTACTTC.

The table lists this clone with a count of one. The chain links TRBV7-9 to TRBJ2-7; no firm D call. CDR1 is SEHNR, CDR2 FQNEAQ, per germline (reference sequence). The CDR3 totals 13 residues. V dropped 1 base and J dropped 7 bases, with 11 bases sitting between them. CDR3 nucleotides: TGTGCCAGCAGCTTAGGGGCCCTTCGGGAGCAGTACTTC. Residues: CASSLGALREQYF.

CDR3 bases: TGTGCCACCAGCGGCAGGGTAGCCGGGGAGCTGTTTTTT. Its protein is CATSGRVAGELFF. This chain joins TRBV15 and TRBJ2-2; TRBD1 is a possible D gene (5 bases). Germline V gene lookup returns CDR1 LNHNV and CDR2 YYDKDF (reference sequence). Trimming took 5 bases from V and 6 from J, leaving 10 bases between them. The CDR3 totals 13 residues.

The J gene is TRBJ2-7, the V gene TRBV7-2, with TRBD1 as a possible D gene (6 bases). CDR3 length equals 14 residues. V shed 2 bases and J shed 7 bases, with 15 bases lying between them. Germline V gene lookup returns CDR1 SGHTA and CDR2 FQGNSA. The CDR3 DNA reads TGTGCCAGCAGCTTAAAGGGGGACGTGGAAGAGCAGTACTTC. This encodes CASSLKGDVEEQYF.

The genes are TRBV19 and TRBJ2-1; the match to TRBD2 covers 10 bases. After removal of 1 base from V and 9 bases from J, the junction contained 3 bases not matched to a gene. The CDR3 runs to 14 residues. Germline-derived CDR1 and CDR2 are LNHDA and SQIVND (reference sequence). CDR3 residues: CASSIVIAGGEQFF. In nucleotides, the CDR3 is TGTGCCAGTAGTATAGTAATAGCGGGAGGTGAGCAGTTCTTC.

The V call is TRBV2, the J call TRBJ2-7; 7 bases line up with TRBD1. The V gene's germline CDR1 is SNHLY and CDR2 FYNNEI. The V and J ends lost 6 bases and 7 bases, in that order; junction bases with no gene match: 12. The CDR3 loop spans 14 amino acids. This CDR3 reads CASSAPGTAGEQYF. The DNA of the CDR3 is TGTGCCAGCAGCGCCCCCGGGACAGCTGGGGAGCAGTACTTC.